The 20 T cell receptor beta chains reported below all come from one sample, sequenced in a study of immune cell composition in non-small cell lung cancer. The table came from immunoSEQ multiplex PCR; TCRdb's copy has only in-frame clones and leaves some out. The sample gives around 13,000 clones, roughly 74% of which show up once; approximately 14% is in the top ten. The material sequenced was lung tumor tissue. These receptors were taken from a human donor with non-small cell lung cancer.

This clone has only one observation. The V and J genes are TRBV11-2 and TRBJ1-2; D may be TRBD1 (5 bases). Trimming took 1 base from V and 8 from J, leaving 14 bases between them. The germline gives CDR1 SGHAT, CDR2 FQNNGV. This CDR3 contains 14 residues. In DNA, the CDR3 is TGTGCCAGCAGCTTAGGTGCCAGGGCAAGCGGCTACACCTTC. Amino acids: CASSLGARASGYTF.

J is TRBJ1-6 and V is TRBV7-2, with 8 bases that match TRBD1. Trimming cost V 3 bases and J 13 bases; bases outside gene matches: 2. This CDR3 region has 12 residues. Germline V CDR1 and CDR2: SGHTA, FQGNSA. The CDR3 spells CASSLDRVPLHF. The CDR3 DNA is TGTGCCAGCAGCTTGGACAGGGTGCCCCTCCACTTT.

This chain connects TRBV27 to TRBJ1-2, with 9 nucleotides matching TRBD1. The junction had 3 bases not matched to a gene; V was cut back by 5 bases and J by 5 bases. The CDR3 runs 13 residues. The germline V gene encodes CDR1 MNHEY and CDR2 SMNVEV (reference sequence). The CDR3 here is CASSEQGAYGYTF. CDR3 nucleotides: TGTGCCAGCAGTGAACAGGGGGCGTATGGCTACACCTTC.

CDR3 sequence reads: CASSLGLAGGSDEQYF. CDR3 bases: TGTGCCAGCAGCTTAGGTCTAGCGGGAGGGAGCGACGAGCAGTACTTC. The chain uses TRBV7-9 and TRBJ2-7, with TRBD2 matching 12 bases. Germline lookup yields CDR1 SEHNR and CDR2 FQNEAQ (reference sequence). V was clipped by 1 base and J by 5 bases; unmatched bases: 6. The CDR3 has 16 amino acids.

The V gene is TRBV7-2, the J gene TRBJ2-1; D is perhaps TRBD1 (7 bases). Germline-derived CDR1 and CDR2 are SGHTA and FQGNSA. V was pared by 5 bases and J by 7 bases, with 12 bases between. The CDR3 runs 13 residues. As DNA, the CDR3 is TGTGCCAGCAGCGCGGGACAGATTAATGAGCAGTTCTTC. Translating it yields CASSAGQINEQFF.

V is TRBV7-2 and J is TRBJ1-2; the D gene is possibly TRBD1 (6 bases). Germline assignment: CDR1 SGHTA and CDR2 FQGNSA. The V and J ends lost 2 bases and 3 bases respectively, with 7 bases between them. The CDR3 runs 13 residues. The CDR3 DNA reads TGTGCCAGCAGCTTAAACAGGGACTATGGCTACACCTTC. Translated, it gives CASSLNRDYGYTF.

The J gene is TRBJ1-3, the V gene TRBV5-1; 9 nucleotides agree with TRBD1. The J segment lost 15 bases and the V segment lost 0 bases, leaving 7 bases of the junction unmatched. The germline V gene has CDR1 SGHRS and CDR2 YFSETQ. This CDR3 has 13 amino acids. This chain's CDR3 is CASSLEGLGQGYF. The CDR3 coding sequence is TGCGCCAGCAGCTTGGAAGGTTTGGGACAGGGATATTTT. The whole variable domain, remainder taken from reference TRBV5-1 and TRBJ1-3, is KAGVTQTPRYLIKTRGQQVTLSCSPISGHRSVSWYQQTPGQGLQFLFEYFSETQRNKGNFPGRFSGRQFSNSRSEMNVSTLELGDSALYLCASSLEGLGQGYFGEGSWLTVV.

V and J are TRBV7-9 and TRBJ2-7; TRBD2 aligns across 12 bases. Germline loops: CDR1 SEHNR, CDR2 FQNEAQ (reference sequence). J gave up 5 bases and V 3 bases, and 5 bases lay outside the gene matches. The CDR3 is made up of 15 amino acids. This CDR3 reads CASSFLAGGADEQYF. The DNA of the CDR3 is TGTGCCAGCAGCTTCCTAGCGGGAGGGGCAGACGAGCAGTACTTC.

This clone was seen a single time. J is TRBJ1-1 and V is TRBV2; possibly TRBD1 for D (5 bases). The CDR3 totals 14 residues. Germline CDR1 is SNHLY and CDR2 is FYNNEI. Trimming shortened V by 7 bases and J by 2 bases, and 14 bases separated the two germline ends. The CDR3 region is CASNRQNFNTEAFF. CDR3 nucleotides: TGTGCCAGCAATCGACAGAATTTTAACACTGAAGCTTTCTTT.

The rearrangement links TRBV11-2 to TRBJ2-2; 8 bases match TRBD1. The J segment lost 0 bases and the V segment lost 7 bases, leaving 7 bases of the junction unmatched. The germline V gene has CDR1 SGHAT and CDR2 FQNNGV. The CDR3 covers 16 residues. The CDR3 sequence is CASTFQGAANTGELFF. The CDR3 DNA follows: TGTGCCAGCACCTTTCAGGGGGCAGCGAACACCGGGGAGCTGTTTTTT.

The sample holds one count of this clone. The rearrangement joins TRBV7-2 to TRBJ2-1; TRBD2 agrees at 9 bases. The CDR3 extends over 17 amino acids. The trim removed 5 bases at V and 3 bases at J, leaving 11 bases unmatched. In germline, CDR1 is SGHTA, CDR2 FQGNSA. The CDR3 DNA reads TGTGCCAGCAGCATAACCACTAGCGGGCGTCTCTACAATGAGCAGTTCTTC. Translated: CASSITTSGRLYNEQFF.

V and J are TRBV4-3 and TRBJ2-7; 10 bases are shared with TRBD2. This CDR3 region has 17 residues. J gave up 3 bases and V 0 bases, and 8 bases lay outside the gene matches. Per germline, CDR1 LGHNA and CDR2 YSLEER. CDR3 sequence (DNA): TGCGCCAGCAGCCAAGAAGTATCTAGCGGGGGTGTCTACGAGCAGTACTTC. Its translation is CASSQEVSSGGVYEQYF.

CDR3 in DNA: TGCAGCGTTGCCCCTAGGGGAAGGGCTTATGGCTACACCTTC. Residues: CSVAPRGRAYGYTF. The genes are TRBV29-1 and TRBJ1-2; possibly TRBD1 for D (5 bases). V lost 4 bases and J lost 5, with 17 bases in between. CDR1 and CDR2 from the germline V gene are SQVTM and ANQGSEA. There are 14 residues in the CDR3.

The chain has TRBV7-9 and TRBJ2-1; 10 nucleotides agree with TRBD2. V gave up 4 bases and J gave up 6 bases; unmatched junction bases: 6. CDR1 is SEHNR and CDR2 is FQNEAQ in the germline V gene (reference sequence). CDR3 length: 15 residues. CDR3 in DNA: TGTGCCAGCAGCTGGGGAGCGGGAGGGCCCAATGAGCAGTTCTTC. Translated: CASSWGAGGPNEQFF.

V and J are TRBV4-2 and TRBJ1-2, with 7 bases matching TRBD1. CDR3 size: 16 residues. Germline V gene lookup returns CDR1 LGHNA and CDR2 YNFKEQ. Germline trimming cut 5 bases from V and 4 bases from J; bases unmatched to any gene: 13. As DNA, the CDR3 is TGTGCCAGCAGCTTGGCCGGGACAGTCTTGGGCTATGGCTACACCTTC. The encoded protein is CASSLAGTVLGYGYTF.

The rearrangement uses TRBV18 and TRBJ2-5; 10 nucleotides line up with TRBD2. CDR3 length: 16 residues. V lost 1 base to trimming and J lost 6 bases; unmatched junction nucleotides: 8. CDR1 and CDR2 from the germline V gene are KGHSH and LQKENI. This chain's CDR3 is CASSPRTSGAIKTQYF. CDR3 in DNA: TGTGCCAGCTCACCACGCACTAGCGGGGCTATTAAGACCCAGTACTTC. The full variable domain, rest sourced from reference TRBV18 and TRBJ2-5, is NAGVMQNPRHLVRRRGQEARLRCSPMKGHSHVYWYRQLPEEGLKFMVYLQKENIIDESGMPKERFSAEFPKEGPSILRIQQVVRGDSAAYFCASSPRTSGAIKTQYFGPGTRLLVL.

This sequence joins TRBV29-1 and TRBJ2-5; maybe TRBD2 (7 bases). The ends were cut back, 7 bases at V and 4 bases at J, with 19 bases in the middle. Germline CDR1 reads SQVTM; CDR2 reads ANQGSEA. The CDR3 totals 14 residues. The CDR3 DNA follows: TGCAGCGCTTCGCAAGGGGGGGGCCGAGAGACCCAGTACTTC. Its translation is CSASQGGGRETQYF.

The chain couples TRBV5-1 to TRBJ2-1; D remains unclear. Germline CDR1 and CDR2: SGHRS and YFSETQ. Trimming cost V 4 bases and J 0 bases, with 8 bases left between them. CDR3 size: 14 residues. The CDR3 protein is CASSVADSYNEQFF. CDR3 nucleotides: TGCGCCAGCAGCGTAGCCGACTCCTACAATGAGCAGTTCTTC. The full variable domain, completed using reference TRBV5-1 and TRBJ2-1, is KAGVTQTPRYLIKTRGQQVTLSCSPISGHRSVSWYQQTPGQGLQFLFEYFSETQRNKGNFPGRFSGRQFSNSRSEMNVSTLELGDSALYLCASSVADSYNEQFFGPGTRLTVL.

This rearrangement joins TRBV9 to TRBJ2-5; the D gene is possibly TRBD2 (5 bases). The V and J ends lost 4 bases and 7 bases respectively, with 17 bases between them. This CDR3 has 14 amino acids. Germline V lookup: CDR1 SGDLS, CDR2 YYNGEE. The CDR3 protein is CASSPYGSKATQYF. The CDR3 nucleotides are TGTGCCAGCAGCCCCTATGGGAGTAAGGCGACCCAGTACTTC.

The chain links TRBV6-5 to TRBJ1-5; 7 bases are a match to TRBD1. Germline assignment: CDR1 MNHEY and CDR2 SVGAGI. V shed 5 bases and J 7 bases; nucleotides not matched to a gene: 11. This CDR3 is 15 amino acids long. This CDR3 reads CASSPTTTGRQPQHF. Written as DNA, the CDR3 is TGTGCCAGCAGTCCGACTACGACAGGGAGGCAGCCCCAGCATTTT.